This T cell receptor (beta chain) derives from a study of response to subunit inactivated influenza vaccine. Points from the study as a whole: Each seasonal influenza vaccination, the authors suggested, recruits few new T cells.

Of note for this clonotype: Its cognate antigen is unknown.

This CDR3 spans 15 amino acids. V was clipped by 0 bases and J by 3 bases; unmatched bases: 5. Germline loops: CDR1 SGHRS, CDR2 YFSETQ. TCRdb re-derived calls from the RT-PCR reads in MiXCR, one entry per CDR3 protein. The sample records 600,000 to 700,000 distinct CDR3 sequences, roughly 15% being singletons. The material was PBMCs from blood, obtained around 14 days before vaccination. The chain links TRBV5-1 to TRBJ2-7; TRBD2 matches at 8 bases. The receptor was derived from a man aged 50-59 years who received an inactivated influenza vaccine. CDR3 sequence: CASSLAGGAYYEQYF. CDR3 in DNA: TGCGCCAGCAGCTTGGCGGGGGGGGCCTACTACGAGCAGTACTTC. The full variable domain, its missing parts supplied by reference TRBV5-1 and TRBJ2-7, is KAGVTQTPRYLIKTRGQQVTLSCSPISGHRSVSWYQQTPGQGLQFLFEYFSETQRNKGNFPGRFSGRQFSNSRSEMNVSTLELGDSALYLCASSLAGGAYYEQYFGPGTRLTVT.